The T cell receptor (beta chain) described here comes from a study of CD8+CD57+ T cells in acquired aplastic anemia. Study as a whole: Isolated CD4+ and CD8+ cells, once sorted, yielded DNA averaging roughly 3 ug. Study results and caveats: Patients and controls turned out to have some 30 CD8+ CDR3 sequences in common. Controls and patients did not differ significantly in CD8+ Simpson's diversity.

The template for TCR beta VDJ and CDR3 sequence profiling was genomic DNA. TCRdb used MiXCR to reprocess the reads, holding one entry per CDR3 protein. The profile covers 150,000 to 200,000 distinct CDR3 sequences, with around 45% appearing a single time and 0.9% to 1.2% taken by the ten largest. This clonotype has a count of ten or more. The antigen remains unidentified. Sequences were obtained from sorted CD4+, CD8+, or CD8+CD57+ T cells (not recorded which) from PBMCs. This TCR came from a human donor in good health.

CDR3 coding DNA: TGTGCCAGCAGCTTTTTTTCAGGTTTTCATGAGCAGTTCTTC. Translating gives CASSFFSGFHEQFF. The chain uses TRBV7-9 and TRBJ2-1; D unresolved. The CDR3 is made up of 14 amino acids. Germline CDR1 SEHNR, CDR2 FQNEAQ (reference sequence). With 3 bases removed from V and 8 bases from J, the gap between germline ends came to 14 bases.